The 3 T cell receptor beta chains presented below share a single source sample, sequenced in a study of CD8 T cells in ankylosing spondylitis. TCRdb processed the 5' RACE reads anew with MiXCR; each CDR3 protein has one entry. The profile covers under 300,000 distinct CDR3 sequences, with over 8.5% appearing a single time and around 6.8% taken by the ten largest. Sequencing used blood, either unsorted or a sorted T cell fraction (not recorded which). The receptor source for this set is a male donor with ankylosing spondylitis or in good health (not recorded which).

This clonotype has more than one count but fewer than ten. The V gene is TRBV11-2, the J gene TRBJ2-6, with 7 bases identical to TRBD1. Germline V gene sequence: CDR1 SGHAT, CDR2 FQNNGV. V shed 2 bases, J shed 0 bases, and the junction held 13 bases outside the gene matches. This CDR3 region has 20 residues. The DNA for the CDR3 is TGTGCCAGCAGCTTAAGGGACAGCACACGACTTAGCTCTGGGGCCAACGTCCTGACTTTC. Protein sequence: CASSLRDSTRLSSGANVLTF.

The CDR3 here is CSAILAPDEQYF. CDR3 bases: TGCAGTGCTATACTAGCGCCCGACGAGCAGTACTTC. The chain employs TRBV20-1 and TRBJ2-7, with 7 bases that match TRBD2. The V gene end was trimmed by 4 bases and the J gene end by 5 bases; junction bases not matched to a gene: 5. This CDR3 region has 12 residues. The V gene's germline CDR1 is DFQATT and CDR2 SNEGSKA (reference sequence).

The chain carries TRBV5-6 and TRBJ2-7; D unclear. The germline CDR1 and CDR2 sequences are SGHDT and YYEEEE. This CDR3 contains 16 residues. Trimming cost V 0 bases and J 3 bases, with 16 bases left between them. The CDR3 is CASSLGTRTANYEQYF. CDR3 DNA: TGTGCCAGCAGCTTGGGGACGCGGACCGCGAACTACGAGCAGTACTTC.